This TCR beta chain appears in the sequencing data of a study of spatial heterogeneity in lung cancer. Across the study: For the average unique TCR and UMI combination, more than 8.5 occurrences appeared in raw reads.

A single record per CDR3 protein comes from TCRdb applying MiXCR to the 5' RACE reads. The table shows approximately 40,000 distinct CDR3 sequences, with approximately 6.9% occurring only once. In this sample, this clonotype turned up many times. Regarding time point: sample taken at primary tumor resection. Whole RNA came from tumor, nontumor lung or frozen PBMC and was sequenced without being sorted. Samples were donated by 72 untreated early-stage non-small cell lung cancer patients. The receptor comes from a female donor with early-stage non-small cell lung cancer. The sample was PBMCs, taken at surgery.

DNA of the CDR3: TGCGCCAGCAGCTTGGACAGGAACACCGGGGAGCTGTTTTTT. Translated, it gives CASSLDRNTGELFF. The V and J genes are TRBV5-1 and TRBJ2-2; D is ambiguous. The germline CDR1 and CDR2 sequences are SGHRS and YFSETQ. V lost 0 bases, J lost 1 base, and 4 bases lay in between. This CDR3 has 14 residues.